The entry below describes one T cell receptor beta chain. What it recognizes is unknown. The data derive from a study of cytomegalovirus exposure and HLA in healthy donors. Findings and caveats of the study: Reportedly, diagnosis of cytomegalovirus status by the classifier showed high specificity and sensitivity. Later analysis suggested links between common viral pathogens and several top significant clusters. 87-base-pair reads could not separate some V segments, including TRBV6-2 and TRBV6-3. The later analysis indicated that the majority of CMV-associated TCR beta chains appeared HLA-restricted.

The PCR was carried out with 60 Vbeta primers and 13 Jbeta primers. The table came from immunoSEQ multiplex PCR; TCRdb's copy has only in-frame clones and leaves some out. The sample totals fewer than 150,000 clones; its top ten clones hold 1.5% to 2%. Trimming took 5 bases from V and 2 from J; bases not matched to a gene: 16. Germline V CDR1 and CDR2: KGHSH, LQKENI. CDR3 size: 19 residues. This sequence joins TRBV18 and TRBJ1-1, with 11 bases lining up with TRBD1. Input material: PBMCs. The receptor was derived from a woman aged 55-69 years in good health and CMV-seronegative. The CDR3 sequence: CASSILTGTGGIGNTEAFF. The DNA of the CDR3 is TGTGCCAGCTCAATCCTAACCGGGACAGGGGGAATTGGAAACACTGAAGCTTTCTTT.